Sequencing of this T cell receptor beta chain was carried out in a study of T cells in Graves' hyperthyroidism and ophthalmopathy. This clonotype was seen more than once but under ten times. Template material for amplifying TCR beta CDR3 regions consisted of RNA transcripts. Primed by the HTBI set, a first-round RT-PCR was run on the TCR CDR3. MiXCR, run by TCRdb on the multiplex PCR reads, gives a single entry per CDR3 protein. The profile shows approximately 600,000 distinct CDR3 sequences, approximately 15% of them singletons. CDR3 length equals 14 residues. Trimming took 3 bases from V and 4 from J, leaving 12 bases between them.

The rearrangement links TRBV12-3 or TRBV12-4 to TRBJ1-2, with D perhaps TRBD1 (5 bases). The TCR was taken from a woman between 40 and 50 years old with Graves' ophthalmopathy. The sequenced sample consisted of blood. This CDR3 reads CASSFSGGIYGYTF. In nucleotides, the CDR3 is TGTGCCAGCAGTTTCAGTGGGGGAATCTATGGCTACACCTTC.